A single sample gave rise to the 28 T cell receptor beta chains below, sequenced in a study of CD8 T cells in acute hepatitis C reinfection. The data were produced by immunoSEQ multiplex PCR, yet TCRdb's version contains in-frame clones alone and is incomplete. The table lists about 38,000 clones, approximately 83% of them singletons. The time point was: naive CD8 control sorted from an acute-time-point sample. The sequencing input was naive CD8+ T cells from PBMCs. Receptors were obtained from a woman aged 18-29 years who spontaneously cleared hepatitis C infection.

The genes are TRBV7-9 and TRBJ1-4, with D perhaps TRBD1 (6 bases). CDR1 is SEHNR, CDR2 FQNEAQ, per germline (reference sequence). The V gene lost 4 bases and the J gene lost 2 bases, with 14 bases spanning the gap. The CDR3 totals 16 residues. CDR3: CASSSTGASTNEKLFF. The CDR3 DNA sequence: TGTGCCAGCAGCTCCACGGGGGCCTCGACTAATGAAAAACTGTTTTTT.

V usage is TRBV5-1 and J usage is TRBJ1-1, with D hard to call. The germline V and J ends were trimmed by 2 bases and 1 base, with 18 bases remaining between them. CDR3 length equals 17 residues. Germline CDR1 SGHRS, CDR2 YFSETQ. The CDR3 DNA reads as TGCGCCAGCAGCTTTGAAATTCTAGGACCGCCGAACACTGAAGCTTTCTTT. Translating gives CASSFEILGPPNTEAFF.

The chain recombines TRBV18 with TRBJ1-2, with TRBD1 matching over 9 bases. The CDR3 sequence is 15 residues long. The germline V gene encodes CDR1 KGHSH and CDR2 LQKENI. J lost 3 bases, V lost 3 bases, and 5 bases had no gene match. CDR3: CASSPKDRGDYGYTF. As DNA, the CDR3 is TGTGCCAGCTCACCTAAGGACAGGGGAGACTATGGCTACACCTTC.

V gene TRBV5-6 combines with J gene TRBJ2-1, with TRBD2 matching over 7 bases. From germline, CDR1 is SGHDT and CDR2 YYEEEE. Unmatched junction bases numbered 6, after V lost 5 bases and J lost 7 bases. This CDR3 is built from 13 residues. The CDR3 coding sequence is TGTGCCAGCAGTTCCGGGGGGTCAAATGAGCAGTTCTTC. Its translation is CASSSGGSNEQFF. The full variable domain, in which reference TRBV5-6 and TRBJ2-1 provide the parts outside the CDR3, is DAGVTQSPTHLIKTRGQQVTLRCSPKSGHDTVSWYQQALGQGPQFIFQYYEEEERQRGNFPDRFSGHQFPNYSSELNVNALLLGDSALYLCASSSGGSNEQFFGPGTRLTVL.

The chain couples TRBV11-2 to TRBJ2-1; D is unresolved. The CDR3 runs 15 residues. With 5 bases removed from V and 8 bases from J, the gap between germline ends came to 19 bases. Germline V gene lookup returns CDR1 SGHAT and CDR2 FQNNGV. The CDR3 DNA reads as TGTGCCAGCAGCCCAAGTGTGCCGCGTTCGGATGAGCAGTTCTTC. Its translation: CASSPSVPRSDEQFF.

The CDR3 spells CSASGYTF. CDR3 coding DNA: TGCAGTGCTTCGGGCTACACCTTC. The gene calls are TRBV20-1 and TRBJ1-2; unclear D gene. CDR3 size: 8 residues. V was cut by 5 bases and J by 8 bases, with 3 bases left in between. Germline V gene sequence: CDR1 DFQATT, CDR2 SNEGSKA (reference sequence).

The chain joins TRBV27 to TRBJ1-2; 7 bases match TRBD1. The germline CDR1 and CDR2 sequences are MNHEY and SMNVEV (reference sequence). The V segment lost 0 bases and the J segment 8 bases; nucleotides outside the gene matches: 6. The CDR3 contains 14 residues. The CDR3 DNA reads as TGTGCCAGCAGTTTATCCCCGACAGGGATGGGCTACACCTTC. Translation gives CASSLSPTGMGYTF.

The J gene is TRBJ2-7, the V gene TRBV13; 11 nucleotides match TRBD2. Germline CDR1 is PRHDT and CDR2 is FYEKMQ (reference sequence). The CDR3 is made up of 16 amino acids. V gave up 4 bases and J gave up 1 base; unmatched junction bases: 6. Written as DNA, the CDR3 is TGTGCCAGCAGCTCTGGACTAGCGGGCTCTTCCTACGAGCAGTACTTC. Translated, it gives CASSSGLAGSSYEQYF.

V and J are TRBV29-1 and TRBJ1-2; a weak D match, TRBD1 (5 bases). Germline CDR1 is SQVTM and CDR2 is ANQGSEA. V lost 4 bases to trimming and J lost 6 bases, with 15 bases between them. This CDR3 has 13 amino acids. In DNA, the CDR3 is TGCAGCGTTGTTTATGGGACCGTGGATGGCTACACCTTC. Protein product: CSVVYGTVDGYTF.

The CDR3 region is CATRGQGENYGYTF. In DNA form, the CDR3 reads TGTGCCACCAGGGGACAGGGGGAGAACTATGGCTACACCTTC. This chain connects TRBV15 to TRBJ1-2; TRBD1 aligns across 11 bases. CDR1 is LNHNV, CDR2 YYDKDF, per germline (reference sequence). Trimming cost V 6 bases and J 2 bases; bases outside gene matches: 2. This CDR3 is 14 amino acids long.

The rearrangement uses TRBV7-9 and TRBJ2-2, with D hard to call. V was pared by 11 bases and J by 7 bases, with 11 bases between. Germline V gives CDR1 SEHNR, CDR2 FQNEAQ (reference sequence). CDR3 length: 11 amino acids. CDR3 bases: TGTGCCCGCCTCCTGGGCGGGGAGCTGTTTTTT. Residues: CARLLGGELFF.

The chain couples TRBV7-9 to TRBJ1-1; perhaps TRBD1 as D (5 bases). CDR3 length: 12 residues. Germline V CDR1 and CDR2: SEHNR, FQNEAQ (reference sequence). Between the trimmed V and J ends, which lost 5 bases and 8 bases, there was a span of 12 bases. CDR3 DNA: TGTGCCAGCAGCCGCGGGACGCACGAAGCTTTCTTT. Encoded protein: CASSRGTHEAFF.

The V call is TRBV15, the J call TRBJ2-1; D possibly corresponds to TRBD1 (7 bases). CDR1 is LNHNV and CDR2 is YYDKDF in the germline V gene (reference sequence). Trimming took off 5 bases at V and 7 bases at J, with 21 bases between the two ends. The CDR3 is 16 amino acids. This CDR3 reads CATSGIQGVGGNEQFF. DNA for the CDR3: TGTGCCACCAGCGGCATTCAGGGGGTAGGGGGGAATGAGCAGTTCTTC. Full variable domain (rest looked up from reference TRBV15 and TRBJ2-1): DAMVIQNPRYQVTQFGKPVTLSCSQTLNHNVMYWYQQKSSQAPKLLFHYYDKDFNNEADTPDNFQSRRPNTSFCFLDIRSPGLGDTAMYLCATSGIQGVGGNEQFFGPGTRLTVL.

The V and J genes are TRBV5-8 and TRBJ2-1, with D maybe TRBD1 (6 bases). Trimming stripped 2 bases from V and 9 bases from J, with 21 bases between. The CDR3 totals 16 residues. Germline V gene lookup returns CDR1 SGHTS and CDR2 YDEGEE. The CDR3 loop is CASSLIGGSLVVEQFF. CDR3 DNA sequence: TGTGCCAGCAGCTTAATAGGGGGTTCTCTCGTCGTTGAGCAGTTCTTC.

This chain joins TRBV30 and TRBJ2-5, with TRBD2 matching over 11 bases. J was trimmed by 0 bases and V by 5 bases; bases with no gene match: 5. This CDR3 is 15 amino acids long. The germline CDR1 and CDR2 sequences are GTSNPN and SVGIG (reference sequence). CDR3 protein: CAWGLAGGDQETQYF. In nucleotides, the CDR3 is TGTGCCTGGGGTCTAGCGGGAGGCGACCAAGAGACCCAGTACTTC.

This chain joins TRBV4-1 and TRBJ2-3, with D hard to call. The CDR3 extends over 15 amino acids. CDR1 is MGHRA, CDR2 YSYEKL, per germline. With 4 bases removed from V and 2 bases from J, the gap between germline ends came to 13 bases. For the CDR3, the DNA is TGCGCCAGCAGCCCACCGGACCGATTCACAGATACGCAGTATTTT. Protein sequence: CASSPPDRFTDTQYF.

This rearrangement joins TRBV30 to TRBJ2-1; 8 bases agree with TRBD1. Germline assignment: CDR1 GTSNPN and CDR2 SVGIG (reference sequence). The CDR3 loop spans 12 amino acids. V shed 5 bases and J 7 bases; nucleotides not matched to a gene: 4. Here the CDR3 reads CAWDRGLNEQFF. CDR3 bases: TGTGCCTGGGACAGGGGCTTAAATGAGCAGTTCTTC.

CDR3 sequence reads: CASSLGDVYEQYF. The CDR3 DNA is TGTGCCAGCAGTTTAGGGGATGTCTACGAGCAGTACTTC. The chain carries TRBV27 and TRBJ2-7, with D unclear. In germline, CDR1 is MNHEY, CDR2 SMNVEV (reference sequence). The CDR3 contains 13 residues. V was pared by 2 bases and J by 3 bases, with 8 bases between.

This clone has a single count. Different DNA sequences within this sample yield the same CDR3. The chain links TRBV27 to TRBJ2-5, with D possibly matching TRBD2 (6 bases). V was clipped by 2 bases and J by 6 bases, with 13 bases between them. This CDR3 is built from 14 residues. Germline loops: CDR1 MNHEY, CDR2 SMNVEV (reference sequence). CDR3 sequence: CASSLEAGRKTQYF. The DNA for the CDR3 is TGTGCCAGCAGTTTAGAGGCTGGGAGGAAGACCCAGTACTTC.

This clone came up once. The chain joins TRBV27 to TRBJ1-2; unclear D gene. The V end lost 3 bases, the J end lost 10 bases, and 15 bases lay between the germline ends. CDR1 and CDR2 (germline): MNHEY, SMNVEV (reference sequence). This CDR3 is 13 amino acids long. The DNA for the CDR3 is TGTGCCAGCAGTTTTTATCGAGACGGTACCTACACCTTC. It translates to CASSFYRDGTYTF.

The table lists this clone with a count of one. The J gene is TRBJ2-1, the V gene TRBV4-1; either TRBD1 or TRBD2 may supply D (5 bases each). The CDR3 extends over 15 amino acids. CDR1 is MGHRA, CDR2 YSYEKL, per germline. The V and J ends lost 1 base and 10 bases respectively, with 17 bases between them. The CDR3 DNA reads TGCGCCAGCAGCCAAGGAGTGCCTCTGGGGGAAGAGCAGTTCTTC. Protein: CASSQGVPLGEEQFF.

The chain joins TRBV6-1 to TRBJ2-7; weak D call: TRBD2 (5 bases). This CDR3 is 14 amino acids long. Germline V gene lookup returns CDR1 MNHNS and CDR2 SASEGT. Trimming removed 7 bases from V and 1 base from J, with 14 bases in between. CDR3 DNA: TGTGCCAGCACCCGGACCGGGGTATCCTACGAGCAGTACTTC. This sequence encodes CASTRTGVSYEQYF.

This clone appeared a single time. The rearrangement links TRBV27 to TRBJ1-1; perhaps TRBD1 as D (5 bases). Looked up from germline, CDR1 is MNHEY and CDR2 is SMNVEV (reference sequence). Trimming took 5 bases from V and 1 from J, leaving 5 bases between them. CDR3 length: 12 amino acids. CDR3 in amino acids: CASSQGNTEAFF. The CDR3 DNA reads TGTGCCAGCAGTCAGGGGAACACTGAAGCTTTCTTT.

The chain employs TRBV6-5 and TRBJ2-7; D uncertain. Germline values: CDR1 MNHEY, CDR2 SVGAGI. The CDR3 spans 12 residues. V shed 6 bases and J shed 5 bases, with 11 bases lying between them. This chain's CDR3 is CASRTEANEQYF. For the CDR3, the DNA is TGTGCCAGCAGAACCGAAGCTAACGAGCAGTACTTC.

This sequence joins TRBV27 and TRBJ2-2; D possibly corresponds to TRBD2 (5 bases). V was trimmed by 6 bases and J by 8 bases, leaving 13 bases between them. Germline V gene sequence: CDR1 MNHEY, CDR2 SMNVEV (reference sequence). This CDR3 comprises 13 residues. The CDR3 coding sequence is TGTGCCAGCAGGCGAGCGGTCATAGGGGAGCTGTTTTTT. This codes for CASRRAVIGELFF.

This clone occurred a few times. This chain uses TRBV5-6 with TRBJ1-2; D possibly corresponds to TRBD1 (6 bases). Germline V gives CDR1 SGHDT, CDR2 YYEEEE. This CDR3 has 13 amino acids. V shed 2 bases and J shed 3 bases, with 8 bases lying between them. CDR3 DNA: TGTGCCAGCAGCTTACGACAGGACTATGGCTACACCTTC. Residues: CASSLRQDYGYTF.

This clone came up a few times. The chain recombines TRBV27 with TRBJ2-7, with 10 bases identical to TRBD1. The V segment lost 3 bases and the J segment 5 bases; nucleotides outside the gene matches: 1. CDR1 MNHEY and CDR2 SMNVEV come from the germline V gene (reference sequence). The CDR3 is 13 amino acids. DNA of the CDR3: TGTGCCAGCAGTTTGGGGACAGGGGACGAGCAGTACTTC. It is translated as CASSLGTGDEQYF.

This clone was recorded a few times. This chain links TRBV27 with TRBJ2-7; D not certain. The V gene's germline CDR1 is MNHEY and CDR2 SMNVEV (reference sequence). Trimming cost V 6 bases and J 7 bases, with 13 bases left between them. The CDR3 spans 12 residues. The CDR3 protein is CASSGLNKEQYF. The CDR3 region has the DNA TGTGCCAGCAGCGGCCTAAACAAGGAGCAGTACTTC.